This T cell receptor (beta chain) emerged from a study of identical twins. Study findings and constraints: The study reached conclusions through statistical analysis that was cross-sectional, not following the same donors.

The donor group consisted entirely of healthy Caucasians. A note on this clonotype: Its antigen is not identified.

The germline V and J ends were trimmed by 4 bases and 2 bases, with 10 bases remaining between them. The CDR3 runs to 14 residues. Germline V gives CDR1 ENHRY, CDR2 SYGVKD. A single record per CDR3 protein comes from TCRdb applying MiXCR to the 5' RACE reads. In the table there are about 890,000 distinct CDR3 sequences, more than 9% of which are singletons. Another study also made use of these data, one on yellow fever vaccine responses in identical twins.

The V gene is TRBV10-3, the J gene TRBJ2-3; the D gene is possibly TRBD1 (6 bases). This TCR was recovered from a young woman in good health. The sample comprised PBMCs. As DNA, the CDR3 is TGTGCCATCAGTGCAGGACAGAACACAGATACGCAGTATTTT. Its translation is CAISAGQNTDTQYF.